These 18 T cell receptor beta chains were all obtained from the same sample, sequenced in a study of radiotherapy plus CTLA-4 blockade in lung cancer. Libraries were prepared by immunoSEQ multiplex PCR; TCRdb keeps only in-frame clonotypes and omits some of them. The repertoire holds under 65,000 clones, with 65% to 80% as singletons. This specimen was peripheral blood, taken from a patient treated with radiotherapy plus ipilimumab. The receptor set was obtained from a human donor with non-small cell lung cancer whose response to radiotherapy plus ipilimumab could not be evaluated.

This chain links TRBV6-1 with TRBJ2-7; tentatively, D is TRBD2 (5 bases). V lost 5 bases to trimming and J lost 5 bases, with 16 bases between them. Germline V lookup: CDR1 MNHNS, CDR2 SASEGT. The CDR3 extends over 14 amino acids. The DNA of the CDR3 is TGTGCCAGCAGTCTTAGGACGGAGGACGACGAGCAGTACTTC. Its protein product is CASSLRTEDDEQYF.

This clone came up a few times. This chain links TRBV9 with TRBJ2-3; no clear D gene. CDR3 length: 15 amino acids. V gave up 0 bases and J gave up 2 bases, with 10 bases separating them. CDR1 and CDR2 from the germline V gene are SGDLS and YYNGEE. The CDR3 loop is CASSVVGDSTDTQYF. DNA of the CDR3: TGTGCCAGCAGCGTAGTAGGTGACTCCACAGATACGCAGTATTTT.

The rearrangement links TRBV11-3 to TRBJ2-5; D gene uncertain. Judging by the DNA end, TRBJ2-7 fits better; the J call may be wrong. Germline V gene sequence: CDR1 SGHNT, CDR2 YENEEA. This CDR3 region has 13 residues. CDR3 coding DNA: TGTGCCAGCAGCTTAGGCGGCACCTACGAGCAGTACTTC. This codes for CASSLGGTYEQYF.

The gene calls are TRBV23-1 and TRBJ1-3; D is perhaps TRBD1 (5 bases). TRBV23-1 is recorded as an ORF, its role being uncertain. V gave up 0 bases and J gave up 0 bases, with 27 bases separating them. The CDR3 is 22 residues long. The CDR3 loop reads CASSQSGNMGGKGEGSGNTIYF. The CDR3 bases are TGCGCCAGCAGTCAATCGGGGAACATGGGGGGAAAGGGAGAGGGCTCTGGAAACACCATATATTTT.

The rearrangement joins TRBV28 to TRBJ1-4; TRBD1 might be the D (5 bases). Germline CDR1 is MDHEN and CDR2 is SYDVKM. This CDR3 has 12 amino acids. Trimming pared 5 bases from V and 12 bases from J, leaving 13 bases between. The CDR3 spells CASSDLGRELFF. In nucleotides, the CDR3 is TGTGCCAGCAGTGACCTGGGCAGGGAACTGTTTTTT.

The J gene is TRBJ2-1, the V gene TRBV4-1; 8 nucleotides line up with TRBD1. Germline V CDR1 and CDR2: MGHRA, YSYEKL. V lost 4 bases to trimming and J lost 1 base; unmatched junction nucleotides: 12. This CDR3 spans 18 amino acids. The CDR3 here is CASSRPPLRDRSYNEQFF. For the CDR3, the DNA is TGCGCCAGCAGCCGCCCTCCCCTCCGGGACAGGTCCTACAATGAGCAGTTCTTC.

This chain uses TRBV9 with TRBJ2-3; no clear D. This CDR3 is 12 amino acids long. Germline V lookup: CDR1 SGDLS, CDR2 YYNGEE. V gave up 4 bases and J gave up 2 bases, with 5 bases separating them. As DNA, the CDR3 is TGTGCCAGCAGCATTAACACAGATACGCAGTATTTT. Amino acid sequence: CASSINTDTQYF.

The CDR3 nucleotides are TGTGCCAGCGGAGCTAGCGTTTTCGAGCAGTACTTC. This gives the protein CASGASVFEQYF. The chain has TRBV6-1 and TRBJ2-7; possible D gene TRBD2, 6 bases. The CDR3 extends over 12 amino acids. Germline lookup yields CDR1 MNHNS and CDR2 SASEGT. V gave up 8 bases and J gave up 6 bases, with 14 bases separating them.

V is TRBV7-2 and J is TRBJ2-1; 8 nucleotides agree with TRBD2. CDR1 is SGHTA, CDR2 FQGNSA, per germline. The junction had 8 bases not matched to a gene; V was cut back by 3 bases and J by 4 bases. The CDR3 is 16 residues long. The CDR3 DNA reads as TGTGCCAGCAGCTTCCAGGGGCGGGGGGCTTACAATGAGCAGTTCTTC. This encodes CASSFQGRGAYNEQFF.

This clone was observed a few times. The chain couples TRBV28 to TRBJ1-2; 8 bases are a match to TRBD1. The CDR3 has 15 amino acids. With 4 bases clipped from V and 0 bases from J, the junction kept 4 bases outside the gene matches. CDR1 is MDHEN and CDR2 is SYDVKM in the germline V gene. This CDR3 is CASSSWTGTNYGYTF. In DNA form, the CDR3 reads TGTGCCAGCAGTTCGTGGACAGGGACTAACTATGGCTACACCTTC.

The J gene is TRBJ2-7, the V gene TRBV6-1; possible D gene TRBD2, 5 bases. This CDR3 comprises 14 residues. V was shortened by 3 bases and J by 7 bases, with 16 bases between the two germline ends. Germline V CDR1 and CDR2: MNHNS, SASEGT. This chain's CDR3 is CASSDLAPSKEQYF. DNA of the CDR3: TGTGCCAGCAGTGATCTAGCCCCGAGTAAGGAGCAGTACTTC.

The chain employs TRBV9 and TRBJ2-3; tentatively, D is TRBD2 (6 bases). The CDR3 covers 16 residues. The germline V and J ends were trimmed by 3 bases and 3 bases, with 17 bases remaining between them. Per germline, CDR1 SGDLS and CDR2 YYNGEE. The CDR3 DNA reads TGTGCCAGCAGCGAGACTACTCAGGCGGGGACAGATACGCAGTATTTT. This translates into CASSETTQAGTDTQYF.

The rearrangement links TRBV18 to TRBJ1-2; 9 bases agree with TRBD1. CDR1 KGHSH and CDR2 LQKENI come from the germline V gene. The V segment lost 3 bases and the J segment 6 bases; nucleotides outside the gene matches: 14. The CDR3 sequence is 17 residues long. The CDR3, as DNA: TGTGCCAGCTCACCGGCCCCAACCACGGACAGGGGCAATGGCTACACCTTC. This gives the protein CASSPAPTTDRGNGYTF.

CDR3 in amino acids: CANTVIYNEQFF. The CDR3 DNA sequence: TGTGCCAACACAGTGATTTACAATGAGCAGTTCTTC. The rearrangement uses TRBV28 and TRBJ2-1; unclear D gene. Per germline, CDR1 MDHEN and CDR2 SYDVKM. The CDR3 is 12 residues long. Trimming shortened V by 10 bases and J by 4 bases, and 11 bases separated the two germline ends.

The V gene is TRBV6-1, the J gene TRBJ2-5, with no clear D. The CDR3 contains 12 residues. The ends were cut back, 6 bases at V and 5 bases at J, with 10 bases in the middle. In germline, CDR1 is MNHNS, CDR2 SASEGT. Written as DNA, the CDR3 is TGTGCCAGCAGAGAGGCTGTTGAGACCCAGTACTTC. Protein: CASREAVETQYF.

This clone was observed a single time. The chain recombines TRBV19 with TRBJ2-6; 7 bases align to TRBD2. Germline loops: CDR1 LNHDA, CDR2 SQIVND (reference sequence). The CDR3 loop spans 15 amino acids. V lost 7 bases, J lost 4 bases, and 7 bases stayed unmatched. For the CDR3, the DNA is TGTGCCAGTACCCTCGGGAGGCTCGGGGCCAACGTCCTGACTTTC. Translation gives CASTLGRLGANVLTF.

This chain joins TRBV7-3 and TRBJ2-3; TRBD2 agrees at 10 bases. Unmatched junction bases numbered 7, after V lost 5 bases and J lost 2 bases. Germline V CDR1 and CDR2: SGHTA, FQGTGA. CDR3 length: 16 residues. The CDR3 DNA sequence: TGTGCCAGCAGCCGACGACTAGCGGGCCCCACAGATACGCAGTATTTT. This translates into CASSRRLAGPTDTQYF.

The gene calls are TRBV7-8 and TRBJ2-7, with D possibly being TRBD2 (7 bases). Deletions cut 1 base from V and 3 bases from J, with 10 bases between. From germline, CDR1 is SGHVS and CDR2 FQNEAQ. This CDR3 is built from 14 residues. CDR3 in amino acids: CASSLEGGLYEQYF. CDR3 bases: TGTGCCAGCAGCTTAGAGGGGGGGCTCTACGAGCAGTACTTC. Filled out from reference TRBV7-8 and TRBJ2-7, the complete variable domain reads GAGVSQSPRYKVAKRGQDVALRCDPISGHVSLFWYQQALGQGPEFLTYFQNEAQLDKSGLPSDRFFAERPEGSVSTLKIQRTQQEDSAVYLCASSLEGGLYEQYFGPGTRLTVT.